The clone carrying this T cell receptor (beta chain) was seen only a few times. Trimming took 0 bases from V and 6 from J, leaving 18 bases between them. Germline V gene data show CDR1 as SNHLY and CDR2 as FYNNEI. This CDR3 has 18 residues. The data were obtained in a study of early T cells in non-severe SARS-CoV-2 infection. One entry per CDR3 protein, called by TCRdb with MiXCR from the 5' RACE reads. The table lists about 52,000 distinct CDR3 sequences, 7.5% to 9.5% of them singletons. The sample taken for sequencing was whole blood. The sequence came from an adult who was a healthcare worker with PCR-confirmed SARS-CoV-2 infection or an uninfected control (not recorded which). The chain uses TRBV2 and TRBJ1-6; D is possibly TRBD1 (6 bases). DNA for the CDR3: TGTGCCAGCAGTGAAGCGGCAAAAGGACAGATGATTAATTCACCCCTCCACTTT. It encodes CASSEAAKGQMINSPLHF.